The T cell receptor beta chain under discussion was sequenced for a study of blood T cell repertoires in COVID-19. In the study overall: Material from acute and convalescent COVID-19 was sourced from the United States, Italy and Spain. PBMCs, B-cell-depleted T cells, or T cells were the source of the cDNA or gDNA that made up the material.

CDR3 length: 13 residues. Per the authors' pipeline: Estimated nucleated cell counts came from reference gene primer amplification. Produced via immunoSEQ multiplex PCR; TCRdb's table is partial and in-frame only. V, J and clone size derive from that table, while D and trimming were established from the DNA sequence. There are approximately 670,000 clones in the sample; 70% to 90% occur only once, and over 0.2% lies in the top ten. The chain employs TRBV7-5 and TRBJ1-2. TRBV7-5 is deemed a pseudogene. The origin of this receptor is a woman under 30 with acute or convalescent COVID-19. Sequences were obtained from peripheral blood. CDR3 in amino acids: CARSLEHDYGYTF. For the CDR3, the DNA is TGTGCCAGAAGCTTAGAGCACGACTATGGCTACACCTTC.